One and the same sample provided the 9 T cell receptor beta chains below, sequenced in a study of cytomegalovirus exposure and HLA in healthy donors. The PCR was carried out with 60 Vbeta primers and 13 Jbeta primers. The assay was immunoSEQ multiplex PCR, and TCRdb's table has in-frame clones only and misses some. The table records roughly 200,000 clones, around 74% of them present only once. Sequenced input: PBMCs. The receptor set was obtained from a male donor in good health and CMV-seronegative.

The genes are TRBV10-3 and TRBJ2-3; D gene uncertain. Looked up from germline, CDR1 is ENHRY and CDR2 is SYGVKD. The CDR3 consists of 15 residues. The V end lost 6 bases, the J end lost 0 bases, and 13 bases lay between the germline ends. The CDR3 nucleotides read TGTGCCATCAGAGGTTGGGCCCCAAGCACAGATACGCAGTATTTT. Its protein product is CAIRGWAPSTDTQYF.

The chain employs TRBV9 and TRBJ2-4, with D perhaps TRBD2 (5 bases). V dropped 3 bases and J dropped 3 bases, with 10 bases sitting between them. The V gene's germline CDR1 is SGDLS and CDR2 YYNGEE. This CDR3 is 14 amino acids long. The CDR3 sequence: CASSEAGGKNIQYF. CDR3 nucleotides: TGTGCCAGCAGCGAGGCCGGAGGCAAAAACATTCAGTACTTC.

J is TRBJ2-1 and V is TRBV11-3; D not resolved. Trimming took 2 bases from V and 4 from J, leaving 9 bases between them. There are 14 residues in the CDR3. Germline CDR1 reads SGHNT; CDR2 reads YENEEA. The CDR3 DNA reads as TGTGCCAGCAGCTTATCTACAGAGTACAATGAGCAGTTCTTC. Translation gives CASSLSTEYNEQFF.

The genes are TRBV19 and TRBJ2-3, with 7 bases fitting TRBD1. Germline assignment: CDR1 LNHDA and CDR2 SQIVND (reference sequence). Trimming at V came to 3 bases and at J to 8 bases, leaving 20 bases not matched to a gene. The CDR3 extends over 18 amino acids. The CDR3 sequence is CASSIALVLGQIVRTQYF. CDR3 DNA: TGTGCCAGTAGTATTGCTCTGGTCCTGGGACAGATCGTTCGTACGCAGTATTTT.

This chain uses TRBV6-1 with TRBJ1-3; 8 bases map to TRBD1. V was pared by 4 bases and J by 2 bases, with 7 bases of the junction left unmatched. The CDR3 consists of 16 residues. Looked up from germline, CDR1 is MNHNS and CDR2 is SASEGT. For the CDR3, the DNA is TGTGCCAGCAGTGTCTCAAGCAGGGGGCCTGGAAACACCATATATTTT. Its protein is CASSVSSRGPGNTIYF.

For the CDR3, the DNA is TGTGCCAGTTCCTCCGGGACAGGGTGGAGGAATGGCTACACCTTC. Amino acids: CASSSGTGWRNGYTF. The rearrangement joins TRBV5-5 to TRBJ1-2, with 9 bases aligning to TRBD1. The CDR3 has 15 amino acids. J lost 6 bases, V lost 8 bases, and 14 bases had no gene match. Germline loops: CDR1 SGHKS, CDR2 YYEKEE (reference sequence).

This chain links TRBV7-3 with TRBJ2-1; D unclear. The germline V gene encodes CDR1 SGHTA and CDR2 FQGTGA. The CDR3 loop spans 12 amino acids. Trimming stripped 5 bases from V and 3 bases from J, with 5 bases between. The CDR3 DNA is TGTGCCAGCAGCAACTACTACAATGAGCAGTTCTTC. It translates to CASSNYYNEQFF.

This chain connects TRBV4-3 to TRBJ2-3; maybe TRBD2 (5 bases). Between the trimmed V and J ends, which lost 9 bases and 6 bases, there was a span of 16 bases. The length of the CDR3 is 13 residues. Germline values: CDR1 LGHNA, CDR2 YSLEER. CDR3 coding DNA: TGCGCCAGTGGACTTGCGGTTGGTGATACGCAGTATTTT. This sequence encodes CASGLAVGDTQYF.

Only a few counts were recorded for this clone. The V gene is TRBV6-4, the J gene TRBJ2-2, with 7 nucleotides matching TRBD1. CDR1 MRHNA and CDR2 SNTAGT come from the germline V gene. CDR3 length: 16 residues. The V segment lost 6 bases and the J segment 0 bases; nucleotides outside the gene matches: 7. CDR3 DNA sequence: TGTGCCAGCAGCGATCGGACAGGAGCGAACACCGGGGAGCTGTTTTTT. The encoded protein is CASSDRTGANTGELFF.